This T cell receptor beta chain came from a study of blood T cell repertoires in COVID-19. Recruitment covered about two dozen US areas and drew participants whose ages spanned roughly 18 to 89 years. Two negative PCRs, clearance, or symptom resolution had been documented for recovered Cohort 3 donors. The repertoire was sequenced with immunoSEQ multiplex PCR; TCRdb's copy has only in-frame clones and lacks some. Of more than 200,000 clones listed, roughly 86% were seen once; the top ten hold about 1.5%. Germline V gene lookup returns CDR1 LNHDA and CDR2 SQIVND (reference sequence). Trimming stripped 3 bases from V and 0 bases from J, with 9 bases between. The CDR3 length is 15 residues.

The sample comprised PBMCs or T cells enriched from blood (not recorded which). This receptor was obtained from a woman between 45 and 65 years old who had recovered from COVID-19. This chain joins TRBV19 and TRBJ1-3; D may be TRBD1 (6 bases). CDR3 nucleotides: TGTGCCAGTAGTATCGACAGGAGCTCTGGAAACACCATATATTTT. Encoded protein: CASSIDRSSGNTIYF.